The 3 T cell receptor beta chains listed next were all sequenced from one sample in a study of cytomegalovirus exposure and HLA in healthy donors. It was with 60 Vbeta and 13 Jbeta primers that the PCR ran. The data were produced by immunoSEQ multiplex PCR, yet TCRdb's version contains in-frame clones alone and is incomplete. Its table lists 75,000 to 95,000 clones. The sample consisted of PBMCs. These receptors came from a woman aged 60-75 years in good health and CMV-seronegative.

DNA of the CDR3: TGCAGCGCTGGACACTCTGGAAACACCATATATTTT. This codes for CSAGHSGNTIYF. This sequence joins TRBV29-1 and TRBJ1-3; TRBD1 might be the D (5 bases). With 7 bases removed from V and 0 bases from J, the gap between germline ends came to 7 bases. Germline V gene data show CDR1 as SQVTM and CDR2 as ANQGSEA. The CDR3 is 12 amino acids.

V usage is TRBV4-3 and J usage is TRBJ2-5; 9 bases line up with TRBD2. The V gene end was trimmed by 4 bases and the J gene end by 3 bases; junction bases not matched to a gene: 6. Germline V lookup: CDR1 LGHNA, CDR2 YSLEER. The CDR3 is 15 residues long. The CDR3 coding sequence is TGCGCCAGCAGCCTCGCGACTAGCGGAAAAGAGACCCAGTACTTC. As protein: CASSLATSGKETQYF.

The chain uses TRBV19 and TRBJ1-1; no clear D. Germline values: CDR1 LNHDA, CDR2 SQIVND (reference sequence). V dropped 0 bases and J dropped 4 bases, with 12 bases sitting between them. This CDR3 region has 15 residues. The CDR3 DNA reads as TGTGCCAGTAGTATAGATCTATTGGGGAGCACTGAAGCTTTCTTT. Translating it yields CASSIDLLGSTEAFF.